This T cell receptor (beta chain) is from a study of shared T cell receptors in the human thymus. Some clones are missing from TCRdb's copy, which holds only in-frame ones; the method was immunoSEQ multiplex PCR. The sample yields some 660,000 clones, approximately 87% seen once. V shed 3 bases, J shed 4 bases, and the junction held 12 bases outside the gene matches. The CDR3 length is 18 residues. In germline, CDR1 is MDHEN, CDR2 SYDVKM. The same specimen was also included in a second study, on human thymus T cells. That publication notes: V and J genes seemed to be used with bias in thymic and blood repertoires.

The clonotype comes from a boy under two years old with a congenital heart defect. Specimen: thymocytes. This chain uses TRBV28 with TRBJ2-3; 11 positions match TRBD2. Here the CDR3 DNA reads TGTGCCAGCAGTTTGACGAGACTAGCGGGGTCTTTGGCAGATACGCAGTATTTT. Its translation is CASSLTRLAGSLADTQYF. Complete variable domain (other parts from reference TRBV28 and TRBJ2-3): DVKVTQSSRYLVKRTGEKVFLECVQDMDHENMFWYRQDPGLGLRLIYFSYDVKMKEKGDIPEGYSVSREKKERFSLILESASTNQTSMYLCASSLTRLAGSLADTQYFGPGTRLTVL.